One sample yielded the 26 T cell receptor beta chains listed below, sequenced in a study of shared clonotypes between healthy human individuals. The data were produced by immunoSEQ multiplex PCR, yet TCRdb's version contains in-frame clones alone and is incomplete. The sample contains approximately 500,000 clones, around 73% of which appear only once. Sequences were obtained from PBMCs. The receptors were gathered from a woman in her thirties or forties in good health. Some clones in this sample may be carry-over from other donors' samples.

CDR3 region: CASGFLNADLSYNEQFF. The CDR3 DNA sequence: TGTGCTAGTGGTTTCCTAAATGCGGACCTCTCCTACAATGAGCAGTTCTTC. The chain is built from TRBV12-5 and TRBJ2-1; no firm D call. Germline values: CDR1 LGHNT, CDR2 FRNRAP. The CDR3 loop spans 17 amino acids. Between the trimmed V and J ends, which lost 3 bases and 0 bases, there was a span of 15 bases.

The chain joins TRBV2 to TRBJ1-2; 9 nucleotides match TRBD1. After removal of 3 bases from V and 3 bases from J, the junction contained 2 bases not matched to a gene. The CDR3 covers 14 residues. In germline, CDR1 is SNHLY, CDR2 FYNNEI. CDR3 region: CASSETGGDYGYTF. The CDR3, as DNA: TGTGCCAGCAGTGAGACAGGGGGTGACTATGGCTACACCTTC.

The chain carries TRBV4-3 and TRBJ2-3, with 7 bases matching TRBD2. The V gene's germline CDR1 is LGHNA and CDR2 YSLEER. This CDR3 has 15 amino acids. The V gene end was trimmed by 1 base and the J gene end by 3 bases; junction bases not matched to a gene: 4. For the CDR3, the DNA is TGCGCCAGCAGCCAAGGCGCGGGAGATACAGATACGCAGTATTTT. Translated: CASSQGAGDTDTQYF.

V is TRBV5-5 and J is TRBJ2-7, with TRBD2 matching over 8 bases. This CDR3 comprises 17 residues. The V gene end was trimmed by 4 bases and the J gene end by 1 base; junction bases not matched to a gene: 13. The V gene's germline CDR1 is SGHKS and CDR2 YYEKEE (reference sequence). The CDR3 loop is CASSHYTSGSFSYEQYF. The CDR3 region has the DNA TGTGCCAGCAGCCATTACACTAGCGGATCCTTTTCCTACGAGCAGTACTTC.

This rearrangement joins TRBV10-3 to TRBJ1-2, with a weak D call TRBD1 (5 bases). V gave up 6 bases and J gave up 2 bases, with 16 bases separating them. The CDR3 extends over 15 amino acids. Germline V CDR1 and CDR2: ENHRY, SYGVKD. The CDR3 DNA reads TGTGCCATCAGCAGCGGGGCGATGGGAAACTATGGCTACACCTTC. It yields the protein CAISSGAMGNYGYTF.

This rearrangement joins TRBV10-3 to TRBJ2-5, with 14 bases that match TRBD2. Germline CDR1 reads ENHRY; CDR2 reads SYGVKD. The CDR3 runs to 15 residues. With V trimmed by 10 bases and J by 3 bases, 7 bases remained unmatched. CDR3 in DNA: TGTGCCACCGGGACTAGCGGGAGATCTGAAGAGACCCAGTACTTC. Its protein product is CATGTSGRSEETQYF.

V usage is TRBV12-5 and J usage is TRBJ2-3, with TRBD1 identical over 10 bases. Germline CDR1 is LGHNT and CDR2 is FRNRAP. The J segment lost 1 base and the V segment lost 5 bases, leaving 0 bases of the junction unmatched. The CDR3 sequence is 14 residues long. CDR3 amino acids: CASGGTGGTDTQYF. CDR3 DNA: TGTGCTAGTGGTGGGACAGGGGGCACAGATACGCAGTATTTT.

CDR3 coding DNA: TGTGCCAGCAGCCCCGGGACTAGCGGGAGCTCCTACAATGAGCAGTTCTTC. Encoded protein: CASSPGTSGSSYNEQFF. The chain employs TRBV7-8 and TRBJ2-1; TRBD2 matches at 14 bases. Germline CDR1 reads SGHVS; CDR2 reads FQNEAQ. The CDR3 spans 17 residues. Losses at the gene ends were 5 bases for V and 0 bases for J; bases not matched to a gene: 3.

This clone occurred once. This chain uses TRBV15 with TRBJ2-1; D call uncertain. The V gene lost 3 bases and the J gene lost 5 bases, with 11 bases spanning the gap. The CDR3 runs 14 residues. Germline-derived CDR1 and CDR2 are LNHNV and YYDKDF (reference sequence). The CDR3 loop is CATSSLKTDNEQFF. CDR3 DNA sequence: TGTGCCACCAGCAGCCTTAAAACGGACAATGAGCAGTTCTTC. The variable domain in full, completed from reference TRBV15 and TRBJ2-1, reads DAMVIQNPRYQVTQFGKPVTLSCSQTLNHNVMYWYQQKSSQAPKLLFHYYDKDFNNEADTPDNFQSRRPNTSFCFLDIRSPGLGDTAMYLCATSSLKTDNEQFFGPGTRLTVL.

The V gene is TRBV28, the J gene TRBJ1-5; TRBD1 agrees at 8 bases. The CDR3 extends over 12 amino acids. V lost 8 bases and J lost 7; bases outside the gene matches: 4. Per germline, CDR1 MDHEN and CDR2 SYDVKM. The CDR3 nucleotides are TGTGCCAGCCAGGGGGCGGCCCAGCCCCAGCATTTT. Translating it yields CASQGAAQPQHF.

This sequence joins TRBV27 and TRBJ2-7; 9 positions match TRBD1. Germline V gene sequence: CDR1 MNHEY, CDR2 SMNVEV (reference sequence). The CDR3 is made up of 16 amino acids. V lost 7 bases, J lost 3 bases, and 13 bases stayed unmatched. The CDR3 DNA follows: TGTGCCAGCACCACAGACAGGGGGGCCCGCTACTACGAGCAGTACTTC. Protein: CASTTDRGARYYEQYF.

V is TRBV25-1 and J is TRBJ1-1; no clear D gene. V lost 1 base and J 1 base, leaving 7 bases between the germline ends. CDR3 length: 14 residues. Germline V lookup: CDR1 MGHDK, CDR2 SYGVNS. The CDR3 DNA reads TGTGCCAGCAGTGAATGTAAGGGGAACACTGAAGCTTTCTTT. This codes for CASSECKGNTEAFF.

This chain connects TRBV30 to TRBJ2-5, with 7 bases matching TRBD2. The CDR3 covers 16 residues. Unmatched junction bases numbered 14, after V lost 0 bases and J lost 7 bases. CDR1 is GTSNPN and CDR2 is SVGIG in the germline V gene (reference sequence). As DNA, the CDR3 is TGTGCCTGGAGTGTAGGGGCTAGCGGCGGTGAAGGGACCCAGTACTTC. Its protein product is CAWSVGASGGEGTQYF.

This chain links TRBV18 with TRBJ1-1; TRBD1 aligns across 9 bases. CDR3 length equals 16 residues. J was trimmed by 2 bases and V by 2 bases; bases with no gene match: 6. From germline, CDR1 is KGHSH and CDR2 LQKENI. CDR3 sequence: CASSPRDRAGNTEAFF. As DNA, the CDR3 is TGTGCCAGCTCACCAAGGGACAGGGCGGGAAACACTGAAGCTTTCTTT.

J is TRBJ2-1 and V is TRBV4-1; 9 bases line up with TRBD2. V lost 1 base to trimming and J lost 4 bases; unmatched junction nucleotides: 5. Germline loops: CDR1 MGHRA, CDR2 YSYEKL. This CDR3 contains 16 residues. The CDR3 here is CASSQVLAGYYNEQFF. In DNA, the CDR3 is TGCGCCAGCAGCCAAGTACTAGCGGGTTATTACAATGAGCAGTTCTTC.

As for this clone: The junction does not match germline at one end; this may be a read error. CDR3 DNA sequence: TGCGGCGTACGGCTGAGGGGGGACACTGAAGCTTTCTTT. Its translation: CGVRLRGDTEAFF. This chain joins TRBV29-1 and TRBJ1-1; possible D gene TRBD1, 6 bases. The CDR3 contains 13 residues. Germline V gives CDR1 SQVTM, CDR2 ANQGSEA.

CDR3 nucleotides: TGTGCCAGCAGCTCGACTGAAGCGGGAGGGAGGGAGACCCAGTACTTC. It translates to CASSSTEAGGRETQYF. The chain is built from TRBV5-4 and TRBJ2-5, with 10 bases that match TRBD2. Germline CDR1 and CDR2: SGHNT and YYREEE (reference sequence). V gave up 3 bases and J gave up 5 bases; unmatched junction bases: 10. This CDR3 has 16 amino acids.

Concerning this clone: This is likely a read error, given that the CDR3 carries no conserved phenylalanine or tryptophan at its end. The V and J genes are TRBV9 and TRBJ2-7; possible D gene TRBD2, 6 bases. Germline lookup yields CDR1 SGDLS and CDR2 YYNGEE. CDR3 length: 15 amino acids. The V end was cut by 4 bases, the J end by 6 bases, with 20 bases between. As DNA, the CDR3 is TGTGCCAGCAGCCTGCTCCCAGGAGGGTCGTCCGAGCAGTACCTC. It translates to CASSLLPGGSSEQYL.

The CDR3 coding sequence is TGTGCCAGCAGCTTAGACCCCAGGGCTGAGACCCAGTACTTC. Its protein is CASSLDPRAETQYF. The V and J genes are TRBV11-3 and TRBJ2-5; possibly TRBD1 for D (5 bases). The CDR3 loop spans 14 amino acids. Between the trimmed V and J ends, which lost 0 bases and 5 bases, there was a span of 10 bases. The germline CDR1 and CDR2 sequences are SGHNT and YENEEA.

The genes are TRBV28 and TRBJ1-1; D perhaps matches TRBD1 (6 bases). Trimming took 6 bases from V and 5 from J, leaving 16 bases between them. The CDR3 has 14 amino acids. The germline V gene encodes CDR1 MDHEN and CDR2 SYDVKM. This CDR3 reads CASSPQTGSTEAFF. The CDR3 DNA reads TGTGCCAGCAGCCCACAAACAGGGAGTACTGAAGCTTTCTTT.

The V and J genes are TRBV18 and TRBJ2-1, with 12 nucleotides matching TRBD2. Germline V lookup: CDR1 KGHSH, CDR2 LQKENI. V shed 3 bases, J shed 7 bases, and the junction held 10 bases outside the gene matches. The CDR3 is made up of 17 amino acids. The CDR3 nucleotides are TGTGCCAGCTCACCCAGACTAGCGGGAGCCCTGGGGAATGAGCAGTTCTTC. This translates into CASSPRLAGALGNEQFF.

J is TRBJ2-7 and V is TRBV11-2, with D perhaps matching TRBD1 or TRBD2 (5 bases each). Germline-derived CDR1 and CDR2 are SGHAT and FQNNGV. The V gene lost 7 bases and the J gene lost 4 bases, with 14 bases spanning the gap. This CDR3 region has 13 residues. CDR3 DNA: TGTGCCAGCATGGGGGTCTCTTTATACGAGCAGTACTTC. Amino acid sequence: CASMGVSLYEQYF.

This clone occurred once. A far larger clone is off by one base, so a read error is likely. This chain links TRBV7-9 with TRBJ1-1; D gene uncertain. Per the germline V gene, CDR1 is SEHNR and CDR2 is FQNEAQ (reference sequence). The CDR3 is 13 amino acids. Trimming cost V 0 bases and J 1 base, with 3 bases left between them. CDR3 region: CASSLAENTEAFF. In nucleotides, the CDR3 is TGTGCCAGCAGCTTAGCTGAGAACACTGAAGCTTTCTTT. The entire variable domain, with the rest obtained from reference TRBV7-9 and TRBJ1-1, is as follows: DTGVSQNPRHKITKRGQNVTFRCDPISEHNRLYWYRQTLGQGPEFLTYFQNEAQLEKSRLLSDRFSAERPKGSFSTLEIQRTEQGDSAMYLCASSLAENTEAFFGQGTRLTVV.

The chain joins TRBV5-1 to TRBJ2-1; the D is unclear. The CDR3 extends over 12 amino acids. Germline CDR1 SGHRS, CDR2 YFSETQ. Trimming stripped 1 base from V and 7 bases from J, with 6 bases between. CDR3 region: CASSLKGNEQFF. The CDR3 DNA is TGCGCCAGCAGCTTGAAAGGGAATGAGCAGTTCTTC.

The chain is built from TRBV7-9 and TRBJ2-7, with 10 nucleotides matching TRBD1. Germline CDR1 reads SEHNR; CDR2 reads FQNEAQ (reference sequence). This CDR3 contains 15 residues. J was trimmed by 6 bases and V by 5 bases; bases with no gene match: 10. CDR3 amino acids: CASSLSGTGVSEQYF. The CDR3 nucleotides read TGTGCCAGCAGCCTATCCGGGACAGGGGTCTCCGAGCAGTACTTC.

The rearrangement links TRBV11-2 to TRBJ2-5; 7 bases map to TRBD1. CDR1 is SGHAT, CDR2 FQNNGV, per germline. This CDR3 has 14 amino acids. V was clipped by 6 bases and J by 2 bases; unmatched bases: 6. CDR3 sequence: CASSFGTVQETQYF. The CDR3 nucleotides are TGTGCCAGCAGTTTCGGGACAGTTCAAGAGACCCAGTACTTC.